What follows are 20 T cell receptor beta chains derived from one specimen sequenced in a study of T cell repertoires in cytomegalovirus infection. TCRdb called the reads again in MiXCR, with one record for every CDR3 protein. The sample comprises about 140,000 distinct CDR3 sequences, 6.5% of which are singletons, and approximately 18% rests with the top ten. What was sequenced was PBMCs. The receptors stem from a human donor in good health (CMV status not recorded). Some clones in this sample may be carry-over from other donors' samples.

This clonotype was seen at least ten times. V usage is TRBV5-6 and J usage is TRBJ2-2; a weak D match, TRBD2 (5 bases). The V end was cut by 0 bases, the J end by 1 base, with 10 bases between. The CDR3 length is 16 residues. The V gene's germline CDR1 is SGHDT and CDR2 YYEEEE. CDR3 sequence: CASSLAASLNTGELFF. DNA for the CDR3: TGTGCCAGCAGCTTGGCCGCTAGCTTGAACACCGGGGAGCTGTTTTTT.

This clonotype has ten or more counts. V is TRBV7-2 and J is TRBJ2-7; weak D call: TRBD2 (6 bases). CDR1 is SGHTA, CDR2 FQGNSA, per germline. CDR3 length equals 13 residues. Trimming shortened V by 10 bases and J by 1 base, and 14 bases separated the two germline ends. CDR3 in amino acids: CATGLPVSYEQYF. For the CDR3, the DNA is TGTGCCACGGGACTCCCAGTGTCCTACGAGCAGTACTTC.

This clonotype was seen ten or more times. This rearrangement joins TRBV7-9 to TRBJ2-3; 7 bases match TRBD1. Trimming took 5 bases from V and 1 from J; bases not matched to a gene: 6. Per the germline V gene, CDR1 is SEHNR and CDR2 is FQNEAQ (reference sequence). The CDR3 runs 15 residues. CDR3 region: CASSAARGRTDTQYF. The CDR3 nucleotides read TGTGCCAGCAGCGCGGCGAGGGGGCGCACAGATACGCAGTATTTT.

This clonotype was seen many times. The chain employs TRBV20-1 and TRBJ2-7; 10 bases agree with TRBD1. There are 12 residues in the CDR3. The germline CDR1 and CDR2 sequences are DFQATT and SNEGSKA (reference sequence). V shed 6 bases and J 2 bases; nucleotides not matched to a gene: 1. CDR3 region: CSAGTGAYEQYF. For the CDR3, the DNA is TGCAGTGCGGGGACAGGGGCCTACGAGCAGTACTTC.

As to this clonotype: A much larger clonotype is one base distant, so this may be a read error. This chain joins TRBV7-2 and TRBJ2-5; 12 bases align to TRBD2. Germline V gives CDR1 SGHTA, CDR2 FQGNSA. This CDR3 is 18 amino acids long. The CDR3 protein is CAISLVWLAGGGGETQYF. CDR3 DNA sequence: TGTGCCATCAGCTTAGTTTGGCTAGCGGGGGGGGGGGGGGAGACCCAGTACTTC.

The chain combines TRBV7-9 with TRBJ1-1; D perhaps matches TRBD1 (5 bases). Germline CDR1 and CDR2: SEHNR and FQNEAQ (reference sequence). Trimming removed 1 base at V and 8 bases at J, with 8 bases between. CDR3 length: 12 amino acids. CDR3 in amino acids: CASSLGSGEAFF. CDR3 sequence (DNA): TGTGCCAGCAGCTTAGGGTCAGGGGAAGCTTTCTTT.

This clonotype was recorded at least ten times. This rearrangement joins TRBV27 to TRBJ1-5; 7 nucleotides align to TRBD1. Germline loops: CDR1 MNHEY, CDR2 SMNVEV (reference sequence). The J segment lost 4 bases and the V segment lost 6 bases, leaving 24 bases of the junction unmatched. The CDR3 totals 20 residues. The CDR3 nucleotides are TGTGCCAGCAGACCCCTCCGGGACAGCCTGTCCCTTGAGTCAAATCAGCCCCAGCATTTT. Its protein product is CASRPLRDSLSLESNQPQHF.

This clonotype was observed at least ten times. The rearrangement joins TRBV7-9 to TRBJ2-3; unclear D gene. In germline, CDR1 is SEHNR, CDR2 FQNEAQ (reference sequence). Trimming took off 4 bases at V and 6 bases at J, with 14 bases between the two ends. The CDR3 is made up of 14 amino acids. In DNA form, the CDR3 reads TGTGCCAGCAGCTCCGGGTTCCTCGGTGATACGCAGTATTTT. Translating gives CASSSGFLGDTQYF.

This clonotype was seen only a few times. The chain employs TRBV7-2 and TRBJ1-1; 9 positions agree with TRBD1. Trimming at V came to 5 bases and at J to 5 bases, leaving 6 bases not matched to a gene. The CDR3 runs to 14 residues. Per germline, CDR1 SGHTA and CDR2 FQGNSA. The DNA for the CDR3 is TGTGCCAGCAGCCCACAGGGGGCTGGGACTGAAGCTTTCTTT. Translating it yields CASSPQGAGTEAFF.

This clonotype showed up many times. The genes are TRBV7-2 and TRBJ2-3; TRBD2 matches at 14 bases. The CDR3 contains 15 residues. V gave up 5 bases and J gave up 8 bases; unmatched junction bases: 6. The germline CDR1 and CDR2 sequences are SGHTA and FQGNSA. The CDR3 DNA sequence: TGTGCCAGCAGCCGACTAGCGGGGGGGCCGGGTACGCAGTATTTT. This codes for CASSRLAGGPGTQYF.

This clonotype was recorded at least ten times. Here the CDR3 reads CASSDLRGPSYNEQFF. CDR3 sequence (DNA): TGTGCCAGCAGTGACTTGAGGGGGCCCTCCTACAATGAGCAGTTCTTC. The chain is built from TRBV6-6 and TRBJ2-1; 7 bases match TRBD1. This CDR3 has 16 amino acids. J was trimmed by 0 bases and V by 5 bases; bases with no gene match: 7. Germline assignment: CDR1 MNHNY and CDR2 SVGAGI (reference sequence).

This clonotype was detected ten times or more. The chain uses TRBV6-2 or TRBV6-3 and TRBJ1-1, with D possibly matching TRBD1 (6 bases). The CDR3 has 14 residues. V was cut by 7 bases and J by 1 base, with 13 bases left in between. Germline values: CDR1 MNHEY, CDR2 SVGEGT. The CDR3 region is CASKRGTENTEAFF. CDR3 bases: TGTGCCAGCAAGAGGGGGACGGAGAACACTGAAGCTTTCTTT.

There are many counts of this clonotype. The chain uses TRBV10-3 and TRBJ1-2; D unclear. CDR3 size: 15 residues. Germline CDR1 reads ENHRY; CDR2 reads SYGVKD. The V end was cut by 3 bases, the J end by 0 bases, with 11 bases between. The CDR3 DNA sequence: TGTGCCATCAGTGACAGGACGGCAGCTAACTATGGCTACACCTTC. This encodes CAISDRTAANYGYTF.

This clonotype has just a few counts. The chain employs TRBV28 and TRBJ1-1, with TRBD1 identical over 7 bases. CDR3 length: 14 amino acids. CDR1 is MDHEN and CDR2 is SYDVKM in the germline V gene. The V gene end was trimmed by 6 bases and the J gene end by 2 bases; junction bases not matched to a gene: 6. CDR3 amino acids: CASSSDRTNTEAFF. The CDR3 DNA reads TGTGCCAGCAGCTCGGACAGGACTAACACTGAAGCTTTCTTT.

This clonotype was picked up many times. The genes are TRBV7-2 and TRBJ2-2, with TRBD2 as a possible D gene (7 bases). This CDR3 has 16 amino acids. The germline CDR1 and CDR2 sequences are SGHTA and FQGNSA. The V end lost 2 bases, the J end lost 3 bases, and 13 bases lay between the germline ends. CDR3 sequence: CASSLNGGRDTGELFF. CDR3 in DNA: TGTGCCAGCAGCTTAAACGGGGGGCGGGACACCGGGGAGCTGTTTTTT.

This clonotype has ten or more counts. V and J are TRBV20-1 and TRBJ2-1; the match to TRBD2 covers 14 bases. Germline CDR1 and CDR2: DFQATT and SNEGSKA (reference sequence). V lost 3 bases to trimming and J lost 0 bases; unmatched junction nucleotides: 1. The CDR3 contains 16 residues. Written as DNA, the CDR3 is TGCAGTGCTAGTGGACTAGCGGGGGGCTCCTACAATGAGCAGTTCTTC. Encoded protein: CSASGLAGGSYNEQFF.

The sample holds many counts of this clonotype. The CDR3, as DNA: TGCAGCGCCAGACTAGCGGGGGGGCGGGATGAGCAGTTCTTC. This codes for CSARLAGGRDEQFF. The rearrangement joins TRBV29-1 to TRBJ2-1; 14 positions match TRBD2. With 7 bases clipped from V and 8 bases from J, the junction kept 7 bases outside the gene matches. This CDR3 is 14 amino acids long. The germline CDR1 and CDR2 sequences are SQVTM and ANQGSEA.

Ten or more counts support this clonotype. V is TRBV28 and J is TRBJ1-1; no clear D. Per germline, CDR1 MDHEN and CDR2 SYDVKM. The V gene lost 5 bases and the J gene lost 9 bases, with 13 bases spanning the gap. This CDR3 is built from 12 residues. The CDR3 here is CASSPTGRKAFF. In DNA, the CDR3 is TGTGCCAGCAGTCCTACGGGCCGTAAAGCTTTCTTT.

The chain is built from TRBV11-2 and TRBJ2-7; no clear D gene. Trimming left V 4 bases short and J 11 bases short, with 12 bases between. Germline CDR1 SGHAT, CDR2 FQNNGV. The CDR3 loop spans 11 amino acids. DNA of the CDR3: TGTGCCAGCAGCTCCGGATCTACCGAGTACTTC. Encoded protein: CASSSGSTEYF.

This clonotype was recorded at least ten times. The CDR3 loop is CASRTRRQPQHF. The CDR3 DNA is TGTGCCAGCAGGACCAGGCGGCAGCCCCAGCATTTT. The V gene is TRBV12-3 or TRBV12-4, the J gene TRBJ1-5; unclear D gene. CDR3 size: 12 residues. V was trimmed by 6 bases and J by 7 bases, leaving 10 bases between them.